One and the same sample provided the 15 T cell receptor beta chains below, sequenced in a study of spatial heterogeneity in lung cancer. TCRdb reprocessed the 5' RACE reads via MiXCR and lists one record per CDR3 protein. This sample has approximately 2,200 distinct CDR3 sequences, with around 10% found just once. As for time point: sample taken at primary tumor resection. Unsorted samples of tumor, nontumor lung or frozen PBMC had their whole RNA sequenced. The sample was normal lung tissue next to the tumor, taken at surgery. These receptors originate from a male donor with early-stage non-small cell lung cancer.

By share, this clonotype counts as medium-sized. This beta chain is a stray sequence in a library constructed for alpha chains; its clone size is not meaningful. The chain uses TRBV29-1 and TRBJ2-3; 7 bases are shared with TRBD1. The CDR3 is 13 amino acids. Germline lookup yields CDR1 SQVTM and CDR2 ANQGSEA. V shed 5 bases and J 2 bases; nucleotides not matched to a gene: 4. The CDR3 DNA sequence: TGCAGCGTTAGGACAGGATACACAGATACGCAGTATTTT. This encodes CSVRTGYTDTQYF.

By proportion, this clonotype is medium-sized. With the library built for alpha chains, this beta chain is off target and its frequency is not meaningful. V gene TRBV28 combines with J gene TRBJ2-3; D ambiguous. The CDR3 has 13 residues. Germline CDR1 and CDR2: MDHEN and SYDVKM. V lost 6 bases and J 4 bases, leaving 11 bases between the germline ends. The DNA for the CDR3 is TGTGCCAGCAGACCGAGACCGGCAGATACGCAGTATTTT. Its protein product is CASRPRPADTQYF.

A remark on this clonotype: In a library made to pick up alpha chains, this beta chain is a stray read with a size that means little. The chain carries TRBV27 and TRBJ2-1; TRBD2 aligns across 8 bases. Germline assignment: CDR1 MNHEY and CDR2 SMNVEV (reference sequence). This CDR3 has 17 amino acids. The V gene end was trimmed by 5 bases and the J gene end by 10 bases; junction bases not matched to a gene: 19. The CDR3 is CASSTREASGHKNEQFF. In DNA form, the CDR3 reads TGTGCCAGCAGTACACGCGAAGCTAGCGGGCACAAGAACGAGCAGTTCTTC.

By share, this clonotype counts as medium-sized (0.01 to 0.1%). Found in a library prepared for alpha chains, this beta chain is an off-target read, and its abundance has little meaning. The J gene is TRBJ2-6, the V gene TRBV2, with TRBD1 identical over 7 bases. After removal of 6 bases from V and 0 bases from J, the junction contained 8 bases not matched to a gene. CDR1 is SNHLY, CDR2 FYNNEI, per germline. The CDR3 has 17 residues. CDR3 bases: TGTGCCAGCAGCCCCAGAGGGGGCGGCTCTGGGGCCAACGTCCTGACTTTC. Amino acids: CASSPRGGGSGANVLTF.

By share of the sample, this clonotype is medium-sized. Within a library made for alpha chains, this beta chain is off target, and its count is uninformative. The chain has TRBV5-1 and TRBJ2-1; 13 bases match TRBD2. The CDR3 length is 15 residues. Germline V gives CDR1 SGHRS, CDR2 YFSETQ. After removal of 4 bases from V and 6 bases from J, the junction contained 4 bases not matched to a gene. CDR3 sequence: CASSLGLAGRNEQFF. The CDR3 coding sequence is TGCGCCAGCAGCCTGGGACTAGCGGGGCGCAATGAGCAGTTCTTC.

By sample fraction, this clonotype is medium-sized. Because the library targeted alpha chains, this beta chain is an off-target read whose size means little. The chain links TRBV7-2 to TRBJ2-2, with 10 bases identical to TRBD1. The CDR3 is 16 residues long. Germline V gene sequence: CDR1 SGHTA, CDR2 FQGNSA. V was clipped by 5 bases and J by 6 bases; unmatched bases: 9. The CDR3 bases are TGTGCCAGCAGCCGGACCGGGACAGGGGTTGCCGGGGAGCTGTTTTTT. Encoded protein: CASSRTGTGVAGELFF.

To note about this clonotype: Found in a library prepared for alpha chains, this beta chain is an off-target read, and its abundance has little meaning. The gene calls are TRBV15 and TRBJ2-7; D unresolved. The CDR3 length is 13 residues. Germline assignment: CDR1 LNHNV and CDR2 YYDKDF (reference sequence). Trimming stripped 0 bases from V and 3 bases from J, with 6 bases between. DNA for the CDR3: TGTGCCACCAGCAGAGATGCCAGCTACGAGCAGTACTTC. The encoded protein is CATSRDASYEQYF.

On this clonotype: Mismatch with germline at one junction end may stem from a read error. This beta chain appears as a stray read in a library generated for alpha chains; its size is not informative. CDR3 residues: CASSLGLYSEQFF. In DNA form, the CDR3 reads TGTGCCAGCAGCTTAGGTCTTTACAGTGAGCAGTTCTTC. The J gene is TRBJ2-1, the V gene TRBV7-2; no reliable D call. This CDR3 has 13 residues. Germline V lookup: CDR1 SGHTA, CDR2 FQGNSA.

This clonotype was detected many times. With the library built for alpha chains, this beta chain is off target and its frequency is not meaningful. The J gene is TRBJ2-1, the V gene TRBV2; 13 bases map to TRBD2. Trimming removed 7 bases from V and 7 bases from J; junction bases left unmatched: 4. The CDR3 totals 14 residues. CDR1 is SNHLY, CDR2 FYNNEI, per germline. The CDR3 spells CASILAGGGNEQFF. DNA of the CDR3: TGTGCCAGCATACTAGCGGGAGGGGGGAATGAGCAGTTCTTC.

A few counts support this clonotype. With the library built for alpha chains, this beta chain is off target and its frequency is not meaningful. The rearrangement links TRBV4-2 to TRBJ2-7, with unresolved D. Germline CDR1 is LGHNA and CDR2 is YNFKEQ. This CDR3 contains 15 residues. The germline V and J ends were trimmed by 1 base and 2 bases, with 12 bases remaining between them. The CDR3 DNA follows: TGTGCCAGCAGCCAAGCCTCGGGCGCGGCCTACGAGCAGTACTTC. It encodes CASSQASGAAYEQYF.

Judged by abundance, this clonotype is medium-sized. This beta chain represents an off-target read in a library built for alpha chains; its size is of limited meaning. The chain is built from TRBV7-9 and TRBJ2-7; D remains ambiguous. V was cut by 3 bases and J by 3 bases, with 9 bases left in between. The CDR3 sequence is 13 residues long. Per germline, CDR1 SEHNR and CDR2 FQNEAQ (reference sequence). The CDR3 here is CASSLAENYEQYF. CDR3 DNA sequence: TGTGCCAGCAGCTTGGCTGAGAACTACGAGCAGTACTTC.

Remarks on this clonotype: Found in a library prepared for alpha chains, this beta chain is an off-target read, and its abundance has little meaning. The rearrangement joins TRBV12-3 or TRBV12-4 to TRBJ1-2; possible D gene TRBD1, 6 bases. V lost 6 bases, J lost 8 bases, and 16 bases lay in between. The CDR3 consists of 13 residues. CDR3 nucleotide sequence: TGTGCCAGCAGCCTTCCAGGGGACTCGGGCTACACCTTC. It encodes CASSLPGDSGYTF.

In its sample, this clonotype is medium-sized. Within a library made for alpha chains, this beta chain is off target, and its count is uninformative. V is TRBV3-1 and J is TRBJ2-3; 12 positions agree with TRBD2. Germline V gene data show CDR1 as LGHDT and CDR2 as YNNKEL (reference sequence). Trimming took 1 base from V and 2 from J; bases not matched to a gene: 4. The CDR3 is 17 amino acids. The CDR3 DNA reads TGTGCCAGCAGCCAAGGGACTAGCGGGGCAGACACAGATACGCAGTATTTT. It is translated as CASSQGTSGADTDTQYF.

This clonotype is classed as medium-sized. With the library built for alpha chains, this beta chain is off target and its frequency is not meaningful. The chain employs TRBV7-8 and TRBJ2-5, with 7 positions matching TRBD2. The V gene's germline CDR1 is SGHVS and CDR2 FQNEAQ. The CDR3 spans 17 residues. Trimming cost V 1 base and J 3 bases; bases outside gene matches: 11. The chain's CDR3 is CASSLVRESRAEETQYF. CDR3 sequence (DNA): TGTGCCAGCAGCTTAGTGCGGGAGTCCCGGGCAGAAGAGACCCAGTACTTC.

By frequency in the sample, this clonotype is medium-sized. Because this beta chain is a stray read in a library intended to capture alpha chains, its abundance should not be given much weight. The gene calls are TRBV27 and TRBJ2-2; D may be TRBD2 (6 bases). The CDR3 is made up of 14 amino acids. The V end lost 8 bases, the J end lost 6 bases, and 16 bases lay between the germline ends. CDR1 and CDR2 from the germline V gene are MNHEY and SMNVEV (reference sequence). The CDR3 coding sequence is TGTGCCAGCCGGGATAGCGCGGGACCCGGGGAGCTGTTTTTT. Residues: CASRDSAGPGELFF.